The next 9 T cell receptor beta chains were all read from a single sample in a study of blood T cell repertoires in COVID-19 (dated by TCRdb to the early 2020s). Library preparation used the immunoSEQ multiplex PCR assay. The immuneACCESS repertoire file appears here via TCRdb, limited to in-frame rearrangements. These files lack a portion of the clones; in checked studies, under half of the deficit traces to unresolved V genes, and the cause of the others is not known. For this sample there are some 340,000 clones; more than 85% appear just once. The ten largest make up roughly 3.6% of the sample. What was sequenced was PBMCs or T cells enriched from blood (not recorded which). The receptors were sampled from a woman in her thirties who had been exposed to COVID-19.

This chain connects TRBV7-2 to TRBJ2-2, with D possibly matching TRBD2 (5 bases). Germline V gene sequence: CDR1 SGHTA, CDR2 FQGNSA. The CDR3 extends over 17 amino acids. With 5 bases removed from V and 0 bases from J, the gap between germline ends came to 16 bases. CDR3 amino acids: CASSPSRERANTGELFF. The CDR3 coding sequence is TGTGCCAGCAGCCCAAGCCGGGAACGGGCGAACACCGGGGAGCTGTTTTTT.

The genes are TRBV7-2 and TRBJ2-6, with 11 bases aligning to TRBD1. CDR1 is SGHTA, CDR2 FQGNSA, per germline. The V gene end was trimmed by 4 bases and the J gene end by 0 bases; junction bases not matched to a gene: 8. The CDR3 consists of 19 residues. The CDR3 loop reads CASSYPRGQGDSGANVLTF. In DNA, the CDR3 is TGTGCCAGCAGCTACCCTAGGGGACAGGGGGACTCTGGGGCCAACGTCCTGACTTTC.

The CDR3 DNA follows: TGTGCCAGCAGTCCAGGGTTAGGAGAAAAACTGTTTTTT. Amino acids: CASSPGLGEKLFF. The J gene is TRBJ1-4, the V gene TRBV12-3 or TRBV12-4; a possible D gene is TRBD1 (5 bases). This CDR3 has 13 residues. V was shortened by 5 bases and J by 8 bases, with 12 bases between the two germline ends.

This sequence joins TRBV11-2 and TRBJ2-1; D uncertain. The CDR3 is 12 residues long. Germline loops: CDR1 SGHAT, CDR2 FQNNGV. With 5 bases removed from V and 8 bases from J, the gap between germline ends came to 10 bases. This chain's CDR3 is CASSPHRDEQFF. The DNA for the CDR3 is TGTGCCAGCAGCCCCCATCGGGATGAGCAGTTCTTC.

The chain couples TRBV4-1 to TRBJ2-1; 9 bases agree with TRBD2. Germline V gives CDR1 MGHRA, CDR2 YSYEKL. V lost 0 bases, J lost 4 bases, and 4 bases stayed unmatched. The CDR3 has 16 residues. CDR3 in DNA: TGCGCCAGCAGCCAAGAGTCGCGGGGGGGGTACAATGAGCAGTTCTTC. Translation gives CASSQESRGGYNEQFF.

The V gene is TRBV11-3, the J gene TRBJ2-5; the match to TRBD1 covers 11 bases. Germline assignment: CDR1 SGHNT and CDR2 YENEEA. The CDR3 contains 16 residues. The V gene end was trimmed by 2 bases and the J gene end by 1 base; junction bases not matched to a gene: 3. The chain's CDR3 is CASSLRTGGLQETQYF. The DNA for the CDR3 is TGTGCCAGCAGCTTAAGGACAGGGGGCCTCCAAGAGACCCAGTACTTC. Variable domain in full (rest from reference TRBV11-3 and TRBJ2-5): EAGVVQSPRYKIIEKKQPVAFWCNPISGHNTLYWYLQNLGQGPELLIRYENEEAVDDSQLPKDRFSAERLKGVDSTLKIQPAELGDSAVYLCASSLRTGGLQETQYFGPGTRLLVL.

The V gene is TRBV7-8, the J gene TRBJ2-1, with unresolved D. Trimming stripped 1 base from V and 10 bases from J, with 11 bases between. Germline loops: CDR1 SGHVS, CDR2 FQNEAQ. The CDR3 has 13 amino acids. CDR3 sequence: CASSLGASREQFF. The CDR3, as DNA: TGTGCCAGCAGCTTAGGTGCCTCTAGGGAGCAGTTCTTC. The full variable domain, its missing parts supplied by reference TRBV7-8 and TRBJ2-1, is GAGVSQSPRYKVAKRGQDVALRCDPISGHVSLFWYQQALGQGPEFLTYFQNEAQLDKSGLPSDRFFAERPEGSVSTLKIQRTQQEDSAVYLCASSLGASREQFFGPGTRLTVL.

This clone was seen once. This chain joins TRBV2 and TRBJ1-5; TRBD1 might be the D (6 bases). This CDR3 is 14 amino acids long. Germline V gene sequence: CDR1 SNHLY, CDR2 FYNNEI. Trimming took off 3 bases at V and 6 bases at J, with 12 bases between the two ends. The CDR3 DNA sequence: TGTGCCAGCAGTGAGAGGGACACCCGTCAGCCCCAGCATTTT. Protein product: CASSERDTRQPQHF. The entire variable domain, with the rest obtained from reference TRBV2 and TRBJ1-5, is as follows: EPEVTQTPSHQVTQMGQEVILRCVPISNHLYFYWYRQILGQKVEFLVSFYNNEISEKSEIFDDQFSVERPDGSNFTLKIRSTKLEDSAMYFCASSERDTRQPQHFGDGTRLSIL.

V gene TRBV6-2 or TRBV6-3 combines with J gene TRBJ2-1; 11 positions match TRBD2. The junction had 5 bases not matched to a gene; V was cut back by 3 bases and J by 4 bases. Looked up from germline, CDR1 is MNHEY and CDR2 is SVGEGT. The CDR3 has 16 residues. CDR3 sequence reads: CASSYHGTSGYNEQFF. The CDR3 DNA is TGTGCCAGCAGTTATCATGGGACTAGCGGATACAATGAGCAGTTCTTC.